This T cell receptor beta chain appears in the sequencing data of a study of blood T cell repertoires in COVID-19. Per the original methods: Nucleated cell counts were estimated from reference gene primer amplification. Libraries were prepared by immunoSEQ multiplex PCR; TCRdb keeps only in-frame clonotypes and omits some of them. That table supplies the V and J calls and clone size; D and trimming were determined from the DNA. The repertoire holds 200,000 to 250,000 clones, with more than 75% as singletons. CDR3 length equals 16 residues. J lost 1 base, V lost 4 bases, and 5 bases had no gene match. CDR1 is SGHDT and CDR2 is YYEEEE in the germline V gene.

The sequence derives from a man aged 35 to 55 with acute or convalescent COVID-19. The sample was peripheral blood. The chain is built from TRBV5-6 and TRBJ2-5; 12 positions agree with TRBD2. The CDR3, as DNA: TGTGCCAGCAGCCCAACTAGCGGGGGGCCCCAAGAGACCCAGTACTTC. Its protein product is CASSPTSGGPQETQYF. Full variable domain (rest looked up from reference TRBV5-6 and TRBJ2-5): DAGVTQSPTHLIKTRGQQVTLRCSPKSGHDTVSWYQQALGQGPQFIFQYYEEEERQRGNFPDRFSGHQFPNYSSELNVNALLLGDSALYLCASSPTSGGPQETQYFGPGTRLLVL.